This TCR beta chain emerged from a study of low-dose radiotherapy and immunotherapy resistance in tumors (dated 2022 in TCRdb). Regarding the study in general: In Cohort 1, each fraction delivered 0.5 Gy every 2 weeks, and the prescribed total PTV dose was 6.5 Gy. Nivolumab and ipilimumab were both given intravenously, with nivolumab at a 240 mg flat dose every two weeks and ipilimumab at 1 mg/kg every six weeks. No randomization into treatment groups was done for the people taking part in the trial. Every two weeks, patients got intravenous cyclophosphamide at 200 mg/m2, given one day ahead of each radiation and immunotherapy administration. Eight patients were included in the translational analysis, namely three from the first dose cohort plus the first five from the second dose cohort. Starting on cycle 1 day 1, patients took 300 mg of aspirin by mouth once daily for four cycles. In Cohort 2, 1 Gy per fraction was delivered every two weeks, for a total of 13 Gy over 26 weeks.

Here V drops 3 bases and J drops 4 bases, and the junction holds 13 bases not matched to any gene. Reading the germline V gene gives CDR1 SGHTA and CDR2 FQGNSA. The CDR3 measures 18 amino acids from cysteine to phenylalanine. The entry retains the CDR3 DNA only, 54 bases that are in frame from base 1. This clonotype was detected ten times or more. There is no known antigen for this receptor. No base qualities exist here, and no much larger clone lies one base off it. Reads for this sample came from an Illumina HiSeq 2500. To make first-strand cDNA, Superscript III was used along with a set of TRAV- and TRBV-specific primers so that both the TCRalpha and TCRbeta chains were covered. TCRs were amplified with Phusion for approximately 19 PCR cycles using a constant-region primer together with the adapter attached to the V primers. Amplification of the isolated mRNA was done with the MessageAmp II aRNA Amplification Kit, which involved a 16-hour in vitro transcription at 37 degrees C. mRNA for TCR sequencing was isolated with the Dynabeads mRNA DIRECT Purification Kit. Indexed Illumina adapters were added in a second roughly 26-cycle Phusion PCR, and the resulting products were purified with AMPure XP beads. From the authors' description of their analysis: Using custom Perl scripts, TCR sequences that encoded the same protein were pooled, out-of-frame sequences were dropped, and the abundance of each clonotype was calculated. Any TCR sequence supported by only a single read was excluded from analysis. Repertoire metrics included Shannon entropy, Gini index, clonality, richness, and frequency of TCRs shared between repertoires. TCRdb passed the public sequencing reads through fastp at Q25 and MiXCR, retaining productive beta sequences. Entries that share a CDR3 protein sequence are merged under the most common genes and DNA. The V and J calls were not made by the authors but by TCRdb's processing. A total of tens of thousands of distinct CDR3 sequences appear in this sample, under 25% of them only once. 9.5% to 15% of the sample belongs to the ten largest clones.

In light of the paper, this sample's time point label describes: after trial treatment. In the paper's terms, the treatment or condition label means: LDRT plus nivolumab, ipilimumab, low-dose cyclophosphamide and aspirin (RACIN trial). The donors took part in RACIN, a single-arm, phase I, dose-escalation trial that combined nivolumab, ipilimumab, aspirin, low-dose cyclophosphamide and low-dose radiotherapy. Eligible patients had advanced, TIL-negative solid tumors. This clonotype originated in a female donor with ovarian cancer. The V and J segments used are TRBV7-2 and TRBJ2-2; TRBD1 lines up with 8 middle nucleotides. Here the sequenced sample was PBMCs, taken after low-dose radiotherapy plus immunotherapy. The CDR3 protein: CASSFIRGRGRITGELFF. The base sequence is TGTGCCAGCAGCTTTATCCGGGGCAGGGGGCGAATCACCGGGGAGCTGTTTTTT.